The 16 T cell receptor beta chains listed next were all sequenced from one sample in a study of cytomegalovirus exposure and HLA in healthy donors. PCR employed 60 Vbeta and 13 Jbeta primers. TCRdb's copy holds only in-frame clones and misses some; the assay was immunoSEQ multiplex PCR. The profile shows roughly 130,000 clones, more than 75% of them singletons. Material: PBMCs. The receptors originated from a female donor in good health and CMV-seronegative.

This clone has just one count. CDR3 in DNA: TGTGCCTGGAAACAGGGTGGGTCTGGAAACACCATATATTTT. This translates into CAWKQGGSGNTIYF. The V and J genes are TRBV30 and TRBJ1-3, with D possibly being TRBD1 (6 bases). V lost 4 bases, J lost 1 base, and 11 bases lay in between. The CDR3 totals 14 residues. Germline-derived CDR1 and CDR2 are GTSNPN and SVGIG (reference sequence).

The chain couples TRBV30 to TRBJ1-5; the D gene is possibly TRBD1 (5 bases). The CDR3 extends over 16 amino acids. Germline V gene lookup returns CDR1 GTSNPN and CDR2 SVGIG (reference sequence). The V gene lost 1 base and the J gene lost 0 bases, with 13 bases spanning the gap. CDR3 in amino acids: CAWSASGGYSNQPQHF. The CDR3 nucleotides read TGTGCCTGGAGTGCTTCCGGGGGGTATAGCAATCAGCCCCAGCATTTT. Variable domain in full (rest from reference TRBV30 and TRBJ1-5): SQTIHQWPATLVQPVGSPLSLECTVEGTSNPNLYWYRQAAGRGLQLLFYSVGIGQISSEVPQNLSASRPQDRQFILSSKKLLLSDSGFYLCAWSASGGYSNQPQHFGDGTRLSIL.

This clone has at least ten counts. The CDR3 region has the DNA TGTGCCATCAGGGGACAGGCGGACCACAATGAGCAGTTCTTC. Protein: CAIRGQADHNEQFF. The V and J genes are TRBV10-3 and TRBJ2-1; TRBD1 matches 8 bases. Germline V gene data show CDR1 as ENHRY and CDR2 as SYGVKD. V trimming: 6 bases; J trimming: 5 bases; junction bases outside the gene matches: 6. The CDR3 runs to 14 residues.

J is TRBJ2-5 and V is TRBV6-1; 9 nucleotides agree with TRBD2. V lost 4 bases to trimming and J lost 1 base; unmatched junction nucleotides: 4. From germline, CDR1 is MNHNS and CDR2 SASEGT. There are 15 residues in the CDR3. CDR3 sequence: CASSGTSAFQETQYF. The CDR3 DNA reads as TGTGCCAGCAGTGGGACTAGCGCCTTCCAAGAGACCCAGTACTTC.

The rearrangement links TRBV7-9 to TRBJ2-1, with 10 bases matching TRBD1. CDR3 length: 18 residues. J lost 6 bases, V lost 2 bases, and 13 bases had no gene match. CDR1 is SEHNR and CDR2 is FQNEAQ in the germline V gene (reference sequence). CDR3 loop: CASSLTTGGWEGSNEQFF. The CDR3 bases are TGTGCCAGCAGCTTAACGACAGGGGGCTGGGAGGGCTCCAATGAGCAGTTCTTC.

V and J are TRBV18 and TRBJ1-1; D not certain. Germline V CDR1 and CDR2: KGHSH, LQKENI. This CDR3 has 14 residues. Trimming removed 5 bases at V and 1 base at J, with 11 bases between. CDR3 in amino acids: CASSISVSNTEAFF. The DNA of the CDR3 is TGTGCCAGCTCAATCTCCGTCTCGAACACTGAAGCTTTCTTT.

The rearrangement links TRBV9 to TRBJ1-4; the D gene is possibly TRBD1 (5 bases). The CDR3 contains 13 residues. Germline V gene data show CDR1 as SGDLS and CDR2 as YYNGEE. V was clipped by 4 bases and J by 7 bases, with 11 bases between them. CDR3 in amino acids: CASSSQGGEKLFF. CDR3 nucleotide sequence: TGTGCCAGCAGCTCGCAGGGTGGTGAAAAACTGTTTTTT.

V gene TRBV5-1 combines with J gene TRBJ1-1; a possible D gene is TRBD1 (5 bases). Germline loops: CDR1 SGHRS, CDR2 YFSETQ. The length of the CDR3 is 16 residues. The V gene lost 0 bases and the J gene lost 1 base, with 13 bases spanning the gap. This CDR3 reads CASSLAGGTPNTEAFF. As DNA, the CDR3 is TGCGCCAGCAGCTTGGCCGGAGGGACCCCGAACACTGAAGCTTTCTTT. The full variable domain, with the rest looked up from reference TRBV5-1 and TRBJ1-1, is KAGVTQTPRYLIKTRGQQVTLSCSPISGHRSVSWYQQTPGQGLQFLFEYFSETQRNKGNFPGRFSGRQFSNSRSEMNVSTLELGDSALYLCASSLAGGTPNTEAFFGQGTRLTVV.

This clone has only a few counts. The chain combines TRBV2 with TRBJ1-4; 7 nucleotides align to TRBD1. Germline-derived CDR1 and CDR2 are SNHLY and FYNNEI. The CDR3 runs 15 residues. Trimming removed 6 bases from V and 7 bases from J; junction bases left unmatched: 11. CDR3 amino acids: CASSPPGPGGEKLFF. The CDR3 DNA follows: TGTGCCAGCAGCCCTCCCGGCCCAGGGGGTGAAAAACTGTTTTTT.

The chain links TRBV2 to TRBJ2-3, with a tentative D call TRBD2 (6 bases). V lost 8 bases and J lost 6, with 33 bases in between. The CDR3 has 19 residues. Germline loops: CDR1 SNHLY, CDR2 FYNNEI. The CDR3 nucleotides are TGTGCCAGCCCTTACCGGGACTCCGGTAACAAGGGAGTTGGGGATACGCAGTATTTT. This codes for CASPYRDSGNKGVGDTQYF.

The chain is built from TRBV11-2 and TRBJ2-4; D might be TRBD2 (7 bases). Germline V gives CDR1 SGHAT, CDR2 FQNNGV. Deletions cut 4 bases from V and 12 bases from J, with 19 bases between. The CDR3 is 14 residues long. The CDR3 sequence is CASSYSEGGDSQYF. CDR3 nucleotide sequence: TGTGCCAGCAGCTACAGCGAGGGGGGGGACTCTCAGTACTTC.

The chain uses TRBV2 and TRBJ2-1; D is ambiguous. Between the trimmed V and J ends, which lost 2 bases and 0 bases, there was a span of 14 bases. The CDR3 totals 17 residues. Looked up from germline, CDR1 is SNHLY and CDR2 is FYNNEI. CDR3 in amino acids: CASSELRTPLSYNEQFF. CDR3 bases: TGTGCCAGCAGTGAATTAAGAACACCCCTCTCCTACAATGAGCAGTTCTTC.

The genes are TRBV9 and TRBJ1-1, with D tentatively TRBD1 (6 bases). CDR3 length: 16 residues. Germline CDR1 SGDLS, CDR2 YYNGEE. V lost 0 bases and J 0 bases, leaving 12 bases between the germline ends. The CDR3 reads CASSVVGGSLNTEAFF. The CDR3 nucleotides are TGTGCCAGCAGCGTAGTTGGGGGCAGCCTGAACACTGAAGCTTTCTTT.

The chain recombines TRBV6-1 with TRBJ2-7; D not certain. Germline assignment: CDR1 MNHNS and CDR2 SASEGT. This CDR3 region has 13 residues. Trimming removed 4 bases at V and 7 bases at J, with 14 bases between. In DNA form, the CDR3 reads TGTGCCAGCAGTGGTCAACGAGGTCGGGAGCAGTACTTC. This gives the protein CASSGQRGREQYF.

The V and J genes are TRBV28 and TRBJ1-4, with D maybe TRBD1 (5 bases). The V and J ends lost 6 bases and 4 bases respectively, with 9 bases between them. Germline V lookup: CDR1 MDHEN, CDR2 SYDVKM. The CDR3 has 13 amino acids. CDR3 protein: CASRIGVNEKLFF. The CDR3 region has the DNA TGTGCCAGCAGGATAGGGGTTAATGAAAAACTGTTTTTT.

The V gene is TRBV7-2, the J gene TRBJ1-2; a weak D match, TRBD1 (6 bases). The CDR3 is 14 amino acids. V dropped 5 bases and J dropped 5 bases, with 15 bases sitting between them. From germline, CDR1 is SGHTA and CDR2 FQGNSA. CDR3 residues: CASSTRQALYGYTF. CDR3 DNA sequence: TGTGCCAGCAGCACTCGACAGGCACTATATGGCTACACCTTC.